This TCR beta chain is drawn from a study of cytomegalovirus exposure and HLA in healthy donors. The study, taken as a whole, reports: A later analysis revealed that TCR association rates differed between HLA loci, peaking at DRB1 and bottoming out at HLA-C. A missense DCLRE1C variant was associated with V- and J-gene trimming of TCR beta chains in a later analysis, and an independent cohort replicated the association. Roughly uniform depth of sequencing across donors was assumed in presence/absence analyses.

With regard to this clone: Its cognate antigen is unknown.

60 Vbeta and 13 Jbeta primers were used in PCR. Only in-frame clones appear in the TCRdb table, and some are missing; sequencing was by immunoSEQ multiplex PCR. The data show about 200,000 clones, 75% to 90% seen once. This clonotype was sampled from a woman in her twenties or thirties in good health and CMV-seronegative. Input material: PBMCs.

CDR3 loop: CASSRFSEEPQHF. CDR3 nucleotide sequence: TGTGCCAGCAGCCGCTTTTCGGAGGAGCCCCAGCATTTT. J is TRBJ1-5 and V is TRBV28; D not resolved. The germline V gene encodes CDR1 MDHEN and CDR2 SYDVKM. This CDR3 is built from 13 residues. Trimming cost V 6 bases and J 8 bases, with 14 bases left between them.